The clone carrying this T cell receptor (beta chain) was counted a few times. Its antigen is unidentified. Assay used: immunoSEQ multiplex PCR; TCRdb lists only in-frame clones, some missing. The data hold approximately 4,600 clones, with around two thirds observed a single time. The CDR3 contains 15 residues. V lost 3 bases and J lost 4; bases outside the gene matches: 2. Germline CDR1 LGHNA, CDR2 YSLEER. The data are from a study of the immune and genomic landscape of osteosarcoma. Findings and caveats of the study: External normal skin and healthy peripheral blood data provided clonality references. A single dominant hyperexpanded clone appeared in about 5 cases, each with <100 clonotypes. Limited clonal expansion was suggested by productive clonality averaging around 0.081, maximum 0.3. Immune-hot C3 tumors showed higher but still low clonality than cold C1.

Osteosarcoma specimens were post-treatment primary, local recurrence and metastasis tumors from poor-prognosis patients. The source material was osteosarcoma tumor tissue from the femur. The chain has TRBV4-3 and TRBJ2-1; TRBD2 matches at 11 bases. This clonotype was sampled from a human donor with osteosarcoma. CDR3 DNA sequence: TGCGCCAGCAGCCAGGGGACTAGCGGATACAATGAGCAGTTCTTC. Translated: CASSQGTSGYNEQFF.